The entry that follows covers one T cell receptor beta chain sequence. V shed 4 bases, J shed 6 bases, and the junction held 9 bases outside the gene matches. The CDR3 spans 16 residues. CDR1 and CDR2 (germline): MNHEY, SMNVEV (reference sequence). Primers for the PCR totalled 60 Vbeta and 13 Jbeta. Profiled with immunoSEQ multiplex PCR; TCRdb holds only in-frame clones, not every one. Of 200,000 or so clones in the sample, approximately 80% were seen once. These data come from a study of cytomegalovirus exposure and HLA in healthy donors. Sequenced: PBMCs. The chain is built from TRBV27 and TRBJ2-1, with 10 bases aligning to TRBD1. The clonotype was recovered from a boy between 2 and 10 years old in good health and CMV-seronegative. This CDR3 reads CASSSWDRGKGNEQFF. DNA of the CDR3: TGTGCCAGCAGTTCCTGGGACAGGGGAAAGGGCAATGAGCAGTTCTTC.